This entry lists 5 T cell receptor beta chains sequenced from one sample in a study of chemoradiotherapy in HPV16-positive cancers. Only in-frame clones appear in the TCRdb table, and some are missing; sequencing was by immunoSEQ multiplex PCR. Of about 5,600 clones listed, 70% to 85% were seen once; the top ten hold 9% to 9.5%. The source was tumor tissue, collected from a patient who underwent chemoradiotherapy. The receptors come from a human donor with HPV-associated anogenital cancer.

The chain has TRBV28 and TRBJ1-2; 8 bases fit TRBD1. Germline CDR1 reads MDHEN; CDR2 reads SYDVKM. The CDR3 sequence is 14 residues long. The J segment lost 4 bases and the V segment lost 3 bases, leaving 4 bases of the junction unmatched. The DNA for the CDR3 is TGTGCCAGCAGTTTCACAGGGGGACCCTATGGCTACACCTTC. Residues: CASSFTGGPYGYTF.

The chain has TRBV6-5 and TRBJ2-7; 8 nucleotides agree with TRBD2. V trimming: 2 bases; J trimming: 4 bases; junction bases outside the gene matches: 7. This CDR3 contains 15 residues. The V gene's germline CDR1 is MNHEY and CDR2 SVGAGI. For the CDR3, the DNA is TGTGCCAGCAGTTACAATCGGGGGGGCGGATACGAGCAGTACTTC. Protein product: CASSYNRGGGYEQYF.

V and J are TRBV6-5 and TRBJ1-1; tentative D call: TRBD1 (5 bases). This CDR3 has 11 amino acids. V lost 9 bases and J 8 bases, leaving 13 bases between the germline ends. Germline-derived CDR1 and CDR2 are MNHEY and SVGAGI. CDR3 amino acids: CASQQDIEAFF. CDR3 DNA: TGTGCCAGTCAACAGGATATCGAAGCTTTCTTT.

The chain combines TRBV25-1 with TRBJ1-2; no reliable D call. In germline, CDR1 is MGHDK, CDR2 SYGVNS. V dropped 2 bases and J dropped 2 bases, with 12 bases sitting between them. The CDR3 loop spans 15 amino acids. The CDR3 spells CASSEGLHGNYGYTF. Written as DNA, the CDR3 is TGTGCCAGCAGTGAAGGATTACACGGGAACTATGGCTACACCTTC.

The V gene is TRBV18, the J gene TRBJ2-1, with 10 positions matching TRBD1. This CDR3 contains 18 residues. With 3 bases clipped from V and 0 bases from J, the junction kept 8 bases outside the gene matches. Looked up from germline, CDR1 is KGHSH and CDR2 is LQKENI. The CDR3 region has the DNA TGTGCCAGCTCACCCCGGGACAGGGGCGCCAGCTCCTACAATGAGCAGTTCTTC. Its translation is CASSPRDRGASSYNEQFF.